This T cell receptor beta chain was captured in a study of blood T cell repertoires in COVID-19. At the level of the study: COVID-19 samples collected from the United States, Italy and Spain covered acute and convalescent phases. T cells, B-cell-depleted T cells, or PBMCs provided the cDNA or gDNA that served as material.

In the original workflow: The authors estimated nucleated cell counts from reference gene primer amplification. Data came from immunoSEQ multiplex PCR; TCRdb stores just in-frame clones and leaves some out. V and J calls and clone size are copied from that table; D and trimming were computed from the DNA. This sample has about 240,000 clones, with 82% found just once. Trimming cost V 0 bases and J 9 bases, with 5 bases left between them. CDR3 length: 11 residues. CDR1 SGDLS and CDR2 YYNGEE come from the germline V gene. The receptor was derived from a woman aged 60-75 years with active or convalescent COVID-19. This chain links TRBV9 with TRBJ2-3; D ambiguous. The sample comprised peripheral blood. The CDR3 spells CASSVARTQYF. The CDR3 DNA follows: TGTGCCAGCAGCGTAGCTCGGACGCAGTATTTT.